This TCR beta chain was identified during a study of T cells after yellow fever vaccination. Whole-study context: Low-cell-number fractions underwent preparation using SMART-Seq v4 Ultra Low Input. Study-level findings and limits: Subsequent booster samples again held most clones from primary vaccination (96% CD4, just under 90% CD8).

Details on this clonotype: Its cognate antigen is unknown.

A process of 5'RACE template switching, which added a universal primer site and UMIs, was used to make TCR cDNA. TCRdb used MiXCR to reprocess the 5' RACE reads, holding one entry per CDR3 protein. The data contain some 340,000 distinct CDR3 sequences, approximately 4% of them singletons. The CDR3 spans 14 residues. The V gene end was trimmed by 7 bases and the J gene end by 8 bases; junction bases not matched to a gene: 11. Germline assignment: CDR1 MNHNY and CDR2 SVGAGI (reference sequence). The chain combines TRBV6-6 with TRBJ1-2; 9 bases are shared with TRBD1. Specimen: PBMCs, collected 5 days after the yellow fever booster vaccination. The source of this sequence is a man aged 18 to 35 who received the YFV17D yellow fever vaccine. In nucleotides, the CDR3 is TGTGCCAGCAACGCAATCGGGACAGGGAACGGCTACACCTTC. Translation gives CASNAIGTGNGYTF.